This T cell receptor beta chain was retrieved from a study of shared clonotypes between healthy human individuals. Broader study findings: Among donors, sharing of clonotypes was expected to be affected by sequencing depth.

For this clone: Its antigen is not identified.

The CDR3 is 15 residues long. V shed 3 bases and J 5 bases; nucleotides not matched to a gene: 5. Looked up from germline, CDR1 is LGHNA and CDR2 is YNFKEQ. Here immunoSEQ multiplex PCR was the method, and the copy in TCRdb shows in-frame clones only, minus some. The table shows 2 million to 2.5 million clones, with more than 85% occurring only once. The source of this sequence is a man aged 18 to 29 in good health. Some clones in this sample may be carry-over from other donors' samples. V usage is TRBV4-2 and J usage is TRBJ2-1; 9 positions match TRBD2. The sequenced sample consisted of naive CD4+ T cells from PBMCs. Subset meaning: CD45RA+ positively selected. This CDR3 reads CASSHRTSENNEQFF. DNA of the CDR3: TGTGCCAGCAGCCATAGGACTAGCGAAAACAATGAGCAGTTCTTC.